Listed below are T cell receptor beta chains from one sample, sequenced in a study of PD-1 blockade in mismatch repair-deficient tumors. TCRdb's table, derived via immunoSEQ multiplex PCR, lists solely in-frame clones and lacks some. The sample carries under 9,500 clones, over 70% recorded once. The antigens for these receptors are not known. This sample comprised cells cultured in vitro, obtained from a patient treated with pembrolizumab. These receptors came from an adult with mismatch repair-deficient cancer. CDR3s leave out the opening cysteine and the closing phenylalanine or tryptophan. Fields, in order: V gene, J gene, CDR3 protein.

TRBV29-1,TRBJ2-7,SVSLQGDEQY
TRBV5-1,TRBJ2-5,ASTKREEGETQY
TRBV19,TRBJ2-7,ASGQGYYEQY
TRBV7-9,TRBJ1-1,ASSLPRTGMNTEAF
TRBV2,TRBJ2-7,ASSEWEENEQY
TRBV9,TRBJ2-3,ASTRDVGAGRDTQY
TRBV7-3,TRBJ1-1,ASSLTAGDTEAF
TRBV5-1,TRBJ1-1,ASGQSTEAF
TRBV6-5,TRBJ1-2,ASSYSEGPYGYT
TRBV29-1,TRBJ1-1,SVDWGDTEAF
TRBV4-1,TRBJ2-6,ASSQDLGRGTPGANVLT
TRBV7-2,TRBJ2-1,ASSLALAGGDEQF
TRBV9,TRBJ2-1,ASSVAGSRNEQF
TRBV29-1,TRBJ2-3,SVGVVRGTQY
TRBV6-6,TRBJ1-5,ASSYTGNSNQPQH
TRBV29-1,TRBJ2-4,SVILNSQAKNIQY
TRBV5-6,TRBJ2-5,ASSTPGLGGETQY